Listed here are 9 T cell receptor beta chains from one sample, sequenced in a study of cytomegalovirus exposure and HLA in healthy donors. The study ran its PCR with 60 Vbeta and 13 Jbeta primers. Sequenced by immunoSEQ multiplex PCR; TCRdb stores in-frame clones only, minus some. The sample has 150,000 to 200,000 clones, roughly 80% seen once. Sequencing used PBMCs. The receptors were gathered from a male donor in good health and CMV-seropositive.

There are a few counts of this clone. The J gene is TRBJ2-5, the V gene TRBV4-2; 9 nucleotides match TRBD2. The germline V gene encodes CDR1 LGHNA and CDR2 YNFKEQ. The CDR3 covers 16 residues. Trimming took 1 base from V and 2 from J; bases not matched to a gene: 5. CDR3 protein: CASSQGRAGGQETQYF. In DNA form, the CDR3 reads TGTGCCAGCAGCCAAGGGCGAGCGGGGGGACAAGAGACCCAGTACTTC.

The chain couples TRBV28 to TRBJ1-4, with 9 bases that match TRBD1. Germline V gene lookup returns CDR1 MDHEN and CDR2 SYDVKM. CDR3 length: 14 amino acids. V lost 6 bases and J lost 10; bases outside the gene matches: 9. CDR3 sequence: CASSLRDRVIKLFF. The CDR3 coding sequence is TGTGCCAGCAGCCTGAGGGACAGGGTCATAAAACTGTTTTTT.

V gene TRBV18 combines with J gene TRBJ2-7; D call uncertain. V lost 1 base and J lost 7, with 23 bases in between. Looked up from germline, CDR1 is KGHSH and CDR2 is LQKENI. CDR3 length: 17 residues. The CDR3 region has the DNA TGTGCCAGCTCACCACTCCCACGGGTAGAGGATTCGGTTGAGCAGTACTTC. Amino acid sequence: CASSPLPRVEDSVEQYF.

V gene TRBV27 combines with J gene TRBJ1-2; TRBD1 might be the D (5 bases). CDR1 and CDR2 from the germline V gene are MNHEY and SMNVEV (reference sequence). This CDR3 contains 17 residues. The V and J ends lost 2 bases and 0 bases respectively, with 16 bases between them. CDR3 DNA sequence: TGTGCCAGCAGTTTAGGCAGGGAACCTTCGGCTAACTATGGCTACACCTTC. Translation: CASSLGREPSANYGYTF.

V gene TRBV6-5 combines with J gene TRBJ1-2, with D perhaps TRBD1 (6 bases). Germline V CDR1 and CDR2: MNHEY, SVGAGI. The CDR3 consists of 13 residues. The germline V and J ends were trimmed by 2 bases and 8 bases, with 12 bases remaining between them. The CDR3 nucleotides are TGTGCCAGCAGTTACACAGGGCAAGCGGGCTACACCTTC. Amino acid sequence: CASSYTGQAGYTF.

The rearrangement uses TRBV25-1 and TRBJ2-7; 9 bases fit TRBD1. V dropped 4 bases and J dropped 9; count of bases not matched to a gene: 10. The CDR3 has 14 amino acids. Germline V CDR1 and CDR2: MGHDK, SYGVNS. The CDR3 loop is CASSAPGTGYGQYF. In DNA, the CDR3 is TGTGCCAGCAGTGCTCCCGGGACAGGGTATGGGCAGTACTTC.

The CDR3 nucleotides are TGCGCCAGCAGCCCCCAGGGACTAGCGGGAATCTCAGATACGCAGTATTTT. Its protein is CASSPQGLAGISDTQYF. V usage is TRBV4-1 and J usage is TRBJ2-3; 13 nucleotides align to TRBD2. The CDR3 sequence is 17 residues long. V dropped 4 bases and J dropped 4; count of bases not matched to a gene: 8. Germline loops: CDR1 MGHRA, CDR2 YSYEKL.

This sequence joins TRBV5-1 and TRBJ1-1, with 7 bases matching TRBD1. Germline V lookup: CDR1 SGHRS, CDR2 YFSETQ. CDR3 size: 16 residues. The V segment lost 0 bases and the J segment 0 bases; nucleotides outside the gene matches: 5. The CDR3 sequence is CASSLGWGQLNTEAFF. CDR3 nucleotides: TGCGCCAGCAGCTTGGGGTGGGGACAGTTGAACACTGAAGCTTTCTTT.

J is TRBJ1-2 and V is TRBV19, with unresolved D. This CDR3 has 14 residues. V gave up 6 bases and J gave up 4 bases, with 15 bases separating them. Germline V gene lookup returns CDR1 LNHDA and CDR2 SQIVND (reference sequence). CDR3 sequence reads: CASRRADLIYGYTF. Here the CDR3 DNA reads TGTGCCAGTAGGAGGGCGGATCTAATCTATGGCTACACCTTC.